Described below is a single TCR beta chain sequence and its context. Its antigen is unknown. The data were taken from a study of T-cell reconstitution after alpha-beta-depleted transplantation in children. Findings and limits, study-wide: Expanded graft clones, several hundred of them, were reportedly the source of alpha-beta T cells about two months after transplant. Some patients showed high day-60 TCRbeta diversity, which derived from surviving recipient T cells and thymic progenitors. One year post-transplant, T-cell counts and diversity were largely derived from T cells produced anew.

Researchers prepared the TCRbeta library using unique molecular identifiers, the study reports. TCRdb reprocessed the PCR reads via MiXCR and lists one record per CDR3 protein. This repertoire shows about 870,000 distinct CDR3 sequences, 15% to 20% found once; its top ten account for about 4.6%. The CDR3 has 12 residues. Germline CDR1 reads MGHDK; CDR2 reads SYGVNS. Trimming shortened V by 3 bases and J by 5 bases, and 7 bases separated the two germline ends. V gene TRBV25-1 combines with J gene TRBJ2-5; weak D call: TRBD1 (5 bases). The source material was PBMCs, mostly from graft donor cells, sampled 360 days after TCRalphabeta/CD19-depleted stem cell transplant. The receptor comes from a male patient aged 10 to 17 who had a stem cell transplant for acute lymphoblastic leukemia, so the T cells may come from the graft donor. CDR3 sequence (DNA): TGTGCCAGCAGTGAGAAGGGGGAGACCCAGTACTTC. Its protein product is CASSEKGETQYF.